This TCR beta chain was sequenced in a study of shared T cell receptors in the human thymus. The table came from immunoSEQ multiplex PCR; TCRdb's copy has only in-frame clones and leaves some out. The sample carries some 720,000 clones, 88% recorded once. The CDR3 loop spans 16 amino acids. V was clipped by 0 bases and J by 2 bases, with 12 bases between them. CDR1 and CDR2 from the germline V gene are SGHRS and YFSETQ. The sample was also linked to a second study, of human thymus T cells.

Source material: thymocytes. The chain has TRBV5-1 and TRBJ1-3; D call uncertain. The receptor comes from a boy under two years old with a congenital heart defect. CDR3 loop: CASSLAYQEAGNTIYF. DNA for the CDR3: TGCGCCAGCAGCTTGGCCTATCAGGAGGCTGGAAACACCATATATTTT. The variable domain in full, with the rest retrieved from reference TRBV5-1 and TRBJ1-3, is KAGVTQTPRYLIKTRGQQVTLSCSPISGHRSVSWYQQTPGQGLQFLFEYFSETQRNKGNFPGRFSGRQFSNSRSEMNVSTLELGDSALYLCASSLAYQEAGNTIYFGEGSWLTVV.